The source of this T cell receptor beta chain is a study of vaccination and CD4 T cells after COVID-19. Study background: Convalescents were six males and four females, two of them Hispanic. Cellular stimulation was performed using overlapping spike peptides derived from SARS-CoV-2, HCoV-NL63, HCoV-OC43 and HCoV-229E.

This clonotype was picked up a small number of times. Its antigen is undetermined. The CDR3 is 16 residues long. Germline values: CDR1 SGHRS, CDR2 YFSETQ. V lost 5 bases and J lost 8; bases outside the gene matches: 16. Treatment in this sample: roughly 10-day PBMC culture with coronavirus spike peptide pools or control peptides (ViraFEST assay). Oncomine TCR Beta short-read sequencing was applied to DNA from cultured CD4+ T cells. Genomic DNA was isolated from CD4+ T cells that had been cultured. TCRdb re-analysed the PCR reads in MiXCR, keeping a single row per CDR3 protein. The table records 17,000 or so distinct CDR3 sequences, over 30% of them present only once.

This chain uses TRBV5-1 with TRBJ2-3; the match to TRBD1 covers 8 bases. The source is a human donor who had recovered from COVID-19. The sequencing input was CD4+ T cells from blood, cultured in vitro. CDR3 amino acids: CASRESSGQGYGTQYF. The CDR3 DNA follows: TGCGCCAGCAGAGAGAGTAGCGGACAGGGTTACGGTACGCAGTATTTT.